Following are 9 T cell receptor beta chains from one sample sequenced in a study of ipilimumab plus nivolumab after autologous stem cell transplantation. Here immunoSEQ multiplex PCR was the method, and the copy in TCRdb shows in-frame clones only, minus some. The sample holds some 25,000 clones, roughly 84% seen once. The material was PBMCs, obtained in a trial of ipilimumab plus nivolumab as post-transplant consolidation. These receptors all come from a male donor with diffuse large B-cell lymphoma.

V is TRBV5-4 and J is TRBJ2-1; 12 bases agree with TRBD2. This CDR3 has 16 amino acids. Germline CDR1 is SGHNT and CDR2 is YYREEE (reference sequence). Trimming took 1 base from V and 9 from J; bases not matched to a gene: 8. The CDR3 is CASSLWLAGGLGEQFF. The DNA of the CDR3 is TGTGCCAGCAGCTTGTGGCTAGCGGGGGGGCTTGGTGAGCAGTTCTTC.

The rearrangement uses TRBV5-4 and TRBJ1-5; 7 nucleotides agree with TRBD1. The trim removed 2 bases at V and 4 bases at J, leaving 6 bases unmatched. The CDR3 runs to 15 residues. In germline, CDR1 is SGHNT, CDR2 YYREEE (reference sequence). This CDR3 reads CASSLRDRANQPQHF. CDR3 nucleotide sequence: TGTGCCAGCAGCTTACGGGACAGAGCTAATCAGCCCCAGCATTTT.

The chain recombines TRBV18 with TRBJ2-2, with D perhaps TRBD1 or TRBD2 (5 bases each). Germline V CDR1 and CDR2: KGHSH, LQKENI. The CDR3 consists of 17 residues. The ends were cut back, 0 bases at V and 4 bases at J, with 15 bases in the middle. The CDR3 loop reads CASSPPGDGMATGELFF. The CDR3 nucleotides are TGTGCCAGCTCACCACCGGGGGACGGTATGGCCACCGGGGAGCTGTTTTTT.

V usage is TRBV6-6 and J usage is TRBJ1-5; weak D call: TRBD1 (5 bases). Germline V gene sequence: CDR1 MNHNY, CDR2 SVGAGI (reference sequence). Trimming took off 2 bases at V and 6 bases at J, with 11 bases between the two ends. This CDR3 spans 14 amino acids. The CDR3 spells CASSYDGAGQPQHF. The DNA for the CDR3 is TGTGCCAGCAGTTACGATGGGGCGGGTCAGCCCCAGCATTTT.

This clone is medium-sized (0.01 to 0.1%) within its sample. The chain has TRBV5-1 and TRBJ1-6; D gene unclear. Looked up from germline, CDR1 is SGHRS and CDR2 is YFSETQ. This CDR3 comprises 16 residues. V shed 0 bases and J shed 6 bases, with 13 bases lying between them. DNA of the CDR3: TGCGCCAGCAGCTTGGAGGTTCAGGCCAGTAATTCACCCCTCCACTTT. Protein sequence: CASSLEVQASNSPLHF.

The rearrangement links TRBV5-4 to TRBJ2-1, with TRBD2 matching over 11 bases. Germline CDR1 reads SGHNT; CDR2 reads YYREEE (reference sequence). The junction had 9 bases not matched to a gene; V was cut back by 4 bases and J by 9 bases. The CDR3 loop spans 15 amino acids. The DNA of the CDR3 is TGTGCCAGCAGCGGTAGCGGGGGGGCCTGGGGTGAGCAGTTCTTC. Its translation: CASSGSGGAWGEQFF.

As DNA, the CDR3 is TGTGCCAGCAGCTTAGGAGGGAGAAACACTGAAGCTTTCTTT. It translates to CASSLGGRNTEAFF. V usage is TRBV13 and J usage is TRBJ1-1; no clear D. Per the germline V gene, CDR1 is PRHDT and CDR2 is FYEKMQ (reference sequence). The CDR3 is 14 residues long. V was clipped by 0 bases and J by 2 bases, with 7 bases between them. The complete variable domain, with remaining parts taken from reference TRBV13 and TRBJ1-1, reads AAGVIQSPRHLIKEKRETATLKCYPIPRHDTVYWYQQGPGQDPQFLISFYEKMQSDKGSIPDRFSAQQFSDYHSELNMSSLELGDSALYFCASSLGGRNTEAFFGQGTRLTVV.

The rearrangement joins TRBV9 to TRBJ2-3; D may correspond to TRBD1 or TRBD2 (5 bases each). Trimming left V 4 bases short and J 1 base short, with 13 bases between. This CDR3 is built from 15 residues. Germline CDR1 and CDR2: SGDLS and YYNGEE. Here the CDR3 reads CASSKGPRGTDTQYF. The CDR3 DNA follows: TGTGCCAGCAGCAAGGGACCCCGAGGCACAGATACGCAGTATTTT.

This chain connects TRBV4-2 to TRBJ2-6; D remains ambiguous. V lost 3 bases and J 1 base, leaving 10 bases between the germline ends. The germline V gene has CDR1 LGHNA and CDR2 YNFKEQ. This CDR3 contains 16 residues. CDR3 coding DNA: TGTGCCAGCAGCCACCCCCTAGGGTCTGGGGCCAACGTCCTGACTTTC. It codes for CASSHPLGSGANVLTF.